One and the same sample provided the 8 T cell receptor beta chains below, sequenced in a study of T cells in Graves' hyperthyroidism and ophthalmopathy. Amplification yielded TCR beta CDR3 regions, with RNA transcripts as the source. Initially, a first-round RT-PCR of the TCR CDR3 employed the HTBI primer set. MiXCR was run by TCRdb on the multiplex PCR reads, yielding one entry per CDR3 protein. The sample gives 300,000 to 450,000 distinct CDR3 sequences, approximately 13% of which show up once; roughly 20% is in the top ten. The sequenced material came from blood. These receptors all stem from a man aged 30 to 39 with Graves' hyperthyroidism that later progressed to Graves' ophthalmopathy.

This clonotype has ten or more counts. The chain links TRBV6-5 to TRBJ2-2; no clear D gene. The V and J ends lost 2 bases and 7 bases respectively, with 11 bases between them. Germline V gene data show CDR1 as MNHEY and CDR2 as SVGAGI. CDR3 length: 14 residues. The CDR3 DNA sequence: TGTGCCAGCAGTTACAGGGCAAAAAACGGGGAGCTGTTTTTT. Amino acid sequence: CASSYRAKNGELFF.

This clonotype has a handful of counts. This chain connects TRBV27 to TRBJ1-6; unclear D gene. With 6 bases removed from V and 5 bases from J, the gap between germline ends came to 8 bases. The CDR3 runs to 13 residues. Germline V gene lookup returns CDR1 MNHEY and CDR2 SMNVEV (reference sequence). The DNA for the CDR3 is TGTGCCAGCAGCCGACCAGATAATTCACCCCTCCACTTT. Protein: CASSRPDNSPLHF.

The chain has TRBV18 and TRBJ2-1; the D gene is possibly TRBD1 (6 bases). Germline V CDR1 and CDR2: KGHSH, LQKENI. V was clipped by 1 base and J by 6 bases, with 10 bases between them. The CDR3 spans 14 residues. The CDR3 coding sequence is TGTGCCAGCTCACCACTCACAGGGCCCAATGAGCAGTTCTTC. This sequence encodes CASSPLTGPNEQFF.

This clonotype was seen a handful of times. This sequence joins TRBV18 and TRBJ1-6; no clear D gene. The CDR3 consists of 17 residues. The ends were cut back, 2 bases at V and 0 bases at J, with 11 bases in the middle. Germline values: CDR1 KGHSH, CDR2 LQKENI. The CDR3 loop is CASSPASWSSYNSPLHF. The CDR3 DNA reads as TGTGCCAGCTCACCAGCATCTTGGAGCTCCTATAATTCACCCCTCCACTTT.

This clonotype was recorded many times. The V call is TRBV6-1, the J call TRBJ2-6, with D perhaps given as TRBD1 or TRBD2 (7 bases each). This CDR3 has 17 residues. CDR1 and CDR2 from the germline V gene are MNHNS and SASEGT. Trimming left V 10 bases short and J 0 bases short, with 19 bases between. The CDR3 nucleotides read TGTGCCACCCTAGGGAGGGGGCGACCCTCTGGGGCCAACGTCCTGACTTTC. Protein sequence: CATLGRGRPSGANVLTF.

The table lists this clonotype with many counts. The chain has TRBV2 and TRBJ2-2; 7 bases fit TRBD1. J lost 4 bases, V lost 5 bases, and 7 bases had no gene match. The germline V gene encodes CDR1 SNHLY and CDR2 FYNNEI. CDR3 length: 15 residues. CDR3 nucleotides: TGTGCCAGCAGTTACGACAGGGCCAGCACCGGGGAGCTGTTTTTT. Translated, it gives CASSYDRASTGELFF. Drawing the rest from reference TRBV2 and TRBJ2-2, the complete variable domain is EPEVTQTPSHQVTQMGQEVILRCVPISNHLYFYWYRQILGQKVEFLVSFYNNEISEKSEIFDDQFSVERPDGSNFTLKIRSTKLEDSAMYFCASSYDRASTGELFFGEGSRLTVL.

This clonotype has a count of ten or more. The V call is TRBV6-2 or TRBV6-3, the J call TRBJ2-7; no clear D gene. The CDR3 has 12 residues. V dropped 6 bases and J dropped 4 bases, with 10 bases sitting between them. Germline V CDR1 and CDR2: MNHEY, SVGEGT. CDR3 protein: CASSPYIYEQYF. CDR3 in DNA: TGTGCCAGCAGCCCCTACATTTACGAGCAGTACTTC.

The J gene is TRBJ1-2, the V gene TRBV12-3 or TRBV12-4, with 7 bases that match TRBD1. The CDR3 covers 12 residues. With 7 bases clipped from V and 5 bases from J, the junction kept 4 bases outside the gene matches. In DNA form, the CDR3 reads TGTGCCAGCACCGACAGGGAGTATGGCTACACCTTC. Amino acid sequence: CASTDREYGYTF.